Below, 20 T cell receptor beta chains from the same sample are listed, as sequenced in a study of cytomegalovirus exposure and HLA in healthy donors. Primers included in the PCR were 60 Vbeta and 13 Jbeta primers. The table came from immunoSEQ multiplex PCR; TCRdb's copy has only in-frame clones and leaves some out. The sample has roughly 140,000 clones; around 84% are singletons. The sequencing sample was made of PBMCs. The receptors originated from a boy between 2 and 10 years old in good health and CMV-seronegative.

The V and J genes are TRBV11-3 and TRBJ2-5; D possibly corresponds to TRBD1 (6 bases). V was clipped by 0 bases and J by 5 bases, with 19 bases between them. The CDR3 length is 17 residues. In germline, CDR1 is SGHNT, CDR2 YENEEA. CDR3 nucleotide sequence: TGTGCCAGCAGCTTAGACTCCCCCAACAGGGTTGGCGAGACCCAGTACTTC. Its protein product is CASSLDSPNRVGETQYF.

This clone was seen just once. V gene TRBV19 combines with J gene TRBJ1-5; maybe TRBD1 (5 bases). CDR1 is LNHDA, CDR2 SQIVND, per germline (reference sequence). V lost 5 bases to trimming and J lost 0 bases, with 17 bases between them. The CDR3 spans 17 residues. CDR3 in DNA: TGTGCCAGTAGTTCGGGGGTGTCGGGATATAGCAATCAGCCCCAGCATTTT. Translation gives CASSSGVSGYSNQPQHF.

The CDR3 here is CASSQDRGLAGDNEQFF. CDR3 nucleotides: TGTGCCAGCAGCCAAGACAGGGGACTAGCGGGAGACAATGAGCAGTTCTTC. The rearrangement uses TRBV4-2 and TRBJ2-1; 14 bases fit TRBD2. The germline CDR1 and CDR2 sequences are LGHNA and YNFKEQ. This CDR3 comprises 17 residues. Trimming at V came to 0 bases and at J to 5 bases, leaving 3 bases not matched to a gene.

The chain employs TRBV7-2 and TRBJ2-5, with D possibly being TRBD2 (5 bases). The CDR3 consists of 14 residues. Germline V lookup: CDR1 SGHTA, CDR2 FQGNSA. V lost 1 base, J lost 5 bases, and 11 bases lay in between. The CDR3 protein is CASSLGGSWETQYF. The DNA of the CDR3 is TGTGCCAGCAGCTTAGGAGGGTCGTGGGAGACCCAGTACTTC.

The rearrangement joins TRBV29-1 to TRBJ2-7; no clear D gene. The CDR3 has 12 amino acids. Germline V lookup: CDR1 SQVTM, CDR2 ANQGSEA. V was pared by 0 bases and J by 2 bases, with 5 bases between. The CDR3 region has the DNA TGCAGCGTTGAAGATGGGCCCTACGAGCAGTACTTC. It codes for CSVEDGPYEQYF.

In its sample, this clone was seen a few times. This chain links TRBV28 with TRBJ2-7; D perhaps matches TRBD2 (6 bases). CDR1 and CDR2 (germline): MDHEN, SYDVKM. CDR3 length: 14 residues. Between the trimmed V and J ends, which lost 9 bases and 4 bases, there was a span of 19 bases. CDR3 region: CASSGPGDFYEQYF. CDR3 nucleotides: TGTGCCAGTAGCGGACCTGGAGACTTTTACGAGCAGTACTTC.

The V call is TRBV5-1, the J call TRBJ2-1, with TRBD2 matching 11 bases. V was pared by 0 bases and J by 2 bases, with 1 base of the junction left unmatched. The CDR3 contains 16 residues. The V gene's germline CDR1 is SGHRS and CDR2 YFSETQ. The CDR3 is CASSLEGLAAYNEQFF. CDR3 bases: TGCGCCAGCAGCTTGGAGGGACTAGCGGCCTACAATGAGCAGTTCTTC.

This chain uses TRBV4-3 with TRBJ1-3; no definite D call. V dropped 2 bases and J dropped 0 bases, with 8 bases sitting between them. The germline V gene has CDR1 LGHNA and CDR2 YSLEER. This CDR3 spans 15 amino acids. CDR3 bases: TGCGCCAGCAGCCAAACGGTGTTCTCTGGAAACACCATATATTTT. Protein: CASSQTVFSGNTIYF.

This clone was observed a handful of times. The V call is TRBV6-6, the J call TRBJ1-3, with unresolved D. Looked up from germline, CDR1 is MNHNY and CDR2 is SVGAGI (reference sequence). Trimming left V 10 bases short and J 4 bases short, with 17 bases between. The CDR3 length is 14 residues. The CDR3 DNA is TGTGCCACCAAAGGATCAGGTTTAGGAAACACCATATATTTT. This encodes CATKGSGLGNTIYF.

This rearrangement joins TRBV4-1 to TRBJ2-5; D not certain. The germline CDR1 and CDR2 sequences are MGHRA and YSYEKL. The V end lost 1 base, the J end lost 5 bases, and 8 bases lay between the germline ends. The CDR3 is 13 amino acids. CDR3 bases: TGCGCCAGCAGCCAAGTGGCAGTTGAGACCCAGTACTTC. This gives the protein CASSQVAVETQYF.

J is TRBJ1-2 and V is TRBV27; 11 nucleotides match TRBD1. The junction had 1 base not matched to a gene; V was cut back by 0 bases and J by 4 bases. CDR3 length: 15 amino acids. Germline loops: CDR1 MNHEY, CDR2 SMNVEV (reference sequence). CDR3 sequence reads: CASSLSGTGGYGYTF. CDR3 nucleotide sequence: TGTGCCAGCAGTTTATCTGGGACAGGGGGCTATGGCTACACCTTC.

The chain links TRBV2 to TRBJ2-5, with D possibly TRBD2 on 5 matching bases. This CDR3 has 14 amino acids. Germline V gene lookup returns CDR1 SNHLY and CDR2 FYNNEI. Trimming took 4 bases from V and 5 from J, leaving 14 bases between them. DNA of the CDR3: TGTGCCAGCAGTGTTTACGGCGGCGGGGAGACCCAGTACTTC. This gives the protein CASSVYGGGETQYF.

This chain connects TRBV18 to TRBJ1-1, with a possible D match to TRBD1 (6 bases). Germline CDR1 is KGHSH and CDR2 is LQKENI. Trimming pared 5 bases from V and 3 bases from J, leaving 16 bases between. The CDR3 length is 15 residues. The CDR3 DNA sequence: TGTGCCAGCTCAGTTAACAGGGTTCCGGACACTGAAGCTTTCTTT. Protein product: CASSVNRVPDTEAFF.

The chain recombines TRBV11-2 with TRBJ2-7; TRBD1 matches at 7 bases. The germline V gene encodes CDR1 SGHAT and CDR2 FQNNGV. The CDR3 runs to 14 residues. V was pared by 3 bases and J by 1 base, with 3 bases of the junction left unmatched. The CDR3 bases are TGTGCCAGCAGCTTCGACAGGGAATCCTACGAGCAGTACTTC. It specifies CASSFDRESYEQYF.

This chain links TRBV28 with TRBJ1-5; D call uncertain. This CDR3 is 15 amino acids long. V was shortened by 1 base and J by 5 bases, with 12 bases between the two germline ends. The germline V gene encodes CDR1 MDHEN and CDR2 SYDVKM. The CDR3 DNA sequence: TGTGCCAGCAGTTTATTTTGGGGAGGTGATCAGCCCCAGCATTTT. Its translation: CASSLFWGGDQPQHF.

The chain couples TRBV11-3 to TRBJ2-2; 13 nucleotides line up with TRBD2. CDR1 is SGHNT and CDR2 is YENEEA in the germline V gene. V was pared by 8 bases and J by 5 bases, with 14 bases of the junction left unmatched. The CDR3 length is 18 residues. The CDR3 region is CASHTARGLAGFTGELFF. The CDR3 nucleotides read TGTGCCAGCCACACCGCGAGGGGACTAGCGGGATTTACCGGGGAGCTGTTTTTT. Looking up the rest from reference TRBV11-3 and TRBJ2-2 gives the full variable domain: EAGVVQSPRYKIIEKKQPVAFWCNPISGHNTLYWYLQNLGQGPELLIRYENEEAVDDSQLPKDRFSAERLKGVDSTLKIQPAELGDSAVYLCASHTARGLAGFTGELFFGEGSRLTVL.

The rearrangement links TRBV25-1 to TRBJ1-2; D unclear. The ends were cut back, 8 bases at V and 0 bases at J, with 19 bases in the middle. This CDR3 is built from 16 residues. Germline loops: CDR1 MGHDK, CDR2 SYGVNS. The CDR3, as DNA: TGTGCCAGCTCAGCAGGACTGGGCCCAACTAACTATGGCTACACCTTC. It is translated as CASSAGLGPTNYGYTF.

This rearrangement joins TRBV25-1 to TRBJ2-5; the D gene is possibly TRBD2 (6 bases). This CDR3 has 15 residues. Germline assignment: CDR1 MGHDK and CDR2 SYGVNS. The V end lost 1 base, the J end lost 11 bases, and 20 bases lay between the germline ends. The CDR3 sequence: CASSELGGPPGEQYF. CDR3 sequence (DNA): TGTGCCAGCAGTGAATTGGGAGGCCCTCCAGGAGAGCAGTACTTC.

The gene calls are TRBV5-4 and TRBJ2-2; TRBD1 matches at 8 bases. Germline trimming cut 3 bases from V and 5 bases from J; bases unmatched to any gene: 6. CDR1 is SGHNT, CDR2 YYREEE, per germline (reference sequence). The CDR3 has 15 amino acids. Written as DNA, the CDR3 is TGTGCCAGCAGCTGGGGGACAGGAAATACCGGGGAGCTGTTTTTT. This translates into CASSWGTGNTGELFF.

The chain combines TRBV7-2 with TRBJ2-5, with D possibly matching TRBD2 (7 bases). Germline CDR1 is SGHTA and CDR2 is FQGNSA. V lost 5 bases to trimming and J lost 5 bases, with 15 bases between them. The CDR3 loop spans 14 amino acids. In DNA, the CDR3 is TGTGCCAGCAGCAGGGGGGGCGGGAGTGAGACCCAGTACTTC. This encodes CASSRGGGSETQYF.